These T cell receptor beta chains were read from a single sample in a study of cytomegalovirus exposure and HLA in healthy donors. This table comes from immunoSEQ multiplex PCR, and its TCRdb copy is limited to in-frame clones, with some not included. The table records about 200,000 clones, around 79% of them present only once. Sequencing input: PBMCs. The source is a male donor in good health and CMV-seropositive. Both conserved end residues are part of each CDR3. Each record gives: V gene, CDR3 length, CDR3 protein.

V gene: TRBV10-3
CDR3 length: 14
CDR3 protein: CAISASTQPNEQFF

V gene: TRBV4-1
CDR3 length: 13
CDR3 protein: CASSQDPGQAQHF

V gene: TRBV18
CDR3 length: 14
CDR3 protein: CASSQDRGFNTIYF

V gene: TRBV13
CDR3 length: 19
CDR3 protein: CASSLFFLAGGSSYNEQFF

V gene: TRBV11-2
CDR3 length: 12
CDR3 protein: CASSLDPGPSTF

V gene: TRBV5-1
CDR3 length: 17
CDR3 protein: CASSLDGAGGGKNEQYF

V gene: TRBV7-9
CDR3 length: 14
CDR3 protein: CASSLTGLDNEQFF

V gene: TRBV28
CDR3 length: 14
CDR3 protein: CASGAPEPGNTIYF

V gene: TRBV4-1
CDR3 length: 13
CDR3 protein: CASSQAPRGEAFF

V gene: TRBV6-5
CDR3 length: 13
CDR3 protein: CASNINLNTEAFF

V gene: TRBV5-1
CDR3 length: 16
CDR3 protein: CASSTTVQGPTGELFF

V gene: TRBV7-2
CDR3 length: 13
CDR3 protein: CASCRVSGNTIYF

V gene: TRBV14
CDR3 length: 14
CDR3 protein: CASSQWTGAAEAFF

V gene: TRBV7-3
CDR3 length: 20
CDR3 protein: CASSSTVTRDRLTRGNEQFF

V gene: TRBV12-5
CDR3 length: 16
CDR3 protein: CASGVGLAGATDTQYF

V gene: TRBV11-1
CDR3 length: 14
CDR3 protein: CASTPQGRSYEQYF

V gene: TRBV7-2
CDR3 length: 15
CDR3 protein: CASSLGQRDTGELFF

V gene: TRBV9
CDR3 length: 15
CDR3 protein: CASSEGGGSYNEQFF

V gene: TRBV7-9
CDR3 length: 15
CDR3 protein: CSSSPRLYSGNTIYF

V gene: TRBV6-5
CDR3 length: 13
CDR3 protein: CASSSRLGETQYF